The 26 T cell receptor beta chains reported below all come from one sample, sequenced in a study of CD8 T cells in Susac syndrome. Random hexamers were used to reverse transcribe an amount of roughly 0.45 to 1 ug RNA. TCRdb reprocessed the immunoSEQ multiplex PCR reads via MiXCR and lists one record per CDR3 protein. The table records about 71,000 distinct CDR3 sequences, approximately 96% of them present only once. Sequences were obtained from CD4+ T cells from PBMCs. All receptors come from a human donor with multiple sclerosis.

This clonotype was seen just once. The CDR3 DNA is TGTGCCAGCAGCCCCCTCCACGAGCAGTACTTC. Translated, it gives CASSPLHEQYF. V gene TRBV6-2 or TRBV6-3 combines with J gene TRBJ2-7, with no clear D. The CDR3 covers 11 residues. Germline loops: CDR1 MNHEY, CDR2 SVGEGT. The V end lost 6 bases, the J end lost 5 bases, and 8 bases lay between the germline ends.

This rearrangement joins TRBV7-2 to TRBJ2-5; D is unresolved. Germline V gene lookup returns CDR1 SGHTA and CDR2 FQGNSA. V lost 4 bases, J lost 4 bases, and 7 bases lay in between. The length of the CDR3 is 12 residues. DNA of the CDR3: TGTGCCAGCAGCTCTCCAGGAGAGACCCAGTACTTC. The encoded protein is CASSSPGETQYF.

The chain has TRBV7-2 and TRBJ2-1; maybe TRBD2 (6 bases). The V and J ends lost 3 bases and 10 bases respectively, with 19 bases between them. CDR1 SGHTA and CDR2 FQGNSA come from the germline V gene. This CDR3 comprises 15 residues. CDR3 coding DNA: TGTGCCAGCAGCTTGAGAGGGGCGGGGCCCCAGGAGCAGTTCTTC. Translating gives CASSLRGAGPQEQFF.

V usage is TRBV20-1 and J usage is TRBJ1-1; D remains unclear. The CDR3 covers 14 residues. Germline loops: CDR1 DFQATT, CDR2 SNEGSKA (reference sequence). V was clipped by 5 bases and J by 2 bases, with 15 bases between them. As DNA, the CDR3 is TGCAGTGCTGTCTTGTCAGGATTTAACACTGAAGCTTTCTTT. This translates into CSAVLSGFNTEAFF.

The chain has TRBV5-1 and TRBJ2-7, with 10 bases aligning to TRBD2. CDR1 is SGHRS and CDR2 is YFSETQ in the germline V gene. The V gene end was trimmed by 4 bases and the J gene end by 3 bases; junction bases not matched to a gene: 7. The CDR3 runs to 15 residues. The CDR3 here is CASSKGTSGDYEQYF. The DNA for the CDR3 is TGCGCCAGCAGCAAAGGAACTAGCGGGGACTACGAGCAGTACTTC.

V and J are TRBV20-1 and TRBJ2-7; D gene unclear. Germline V gene sequence: CDR1 DFQATT, CDR2 SNEGSKA (reference sequence). This CDR3 is built from 12 residues. V lost 0 bases to trimming and J lost 4 bases, with 7 bases between them. In DNA, the CDR3 is TGCAGTGCTAGAGATCTTGGATACGAGCAGTACTTC. This codes for CSARDLGYEQYF.

The chain carries TRBV10-1 and TRBJ2-1, with TRBD2 matching over 12 bases. The germline V gene encodes CDR1 WNHNN and CDR2 SYGVQD (reference sequence). V gave up 6 bases and J gave up 5 bases; unmatched junction bases: 5. The CDR3 extends over 15 amino acids. DNA of the CDR3: TGCGCCAGCAGCCCTCTAGCGGGGGGGGACAATGAGCAGTTCTTC. This translates into CASSPLAGGDNEQFF.

The chain uses TRBV12-3 or TRBV12-4 and TRBJ2-3, with D possibly being TRBD2 (7 bases). Trimming stripped 3 bases from V and 2 bases from J, with 12 bases between. The CDR3 contains 15 residues. CDR3 sequence (DNA): TGTGCCAGCAGTTTGGGACGGGGGGCCACAGATACGCAGTATTTT. Translating it yields CASSLGRGATDTQYF.

The chain links TRBV15 to TRBJ2-6, with D possibly being TRBD2 (6 bases). With 0 bases removed from V and 1 base from J, the gap between germline ends came to 16 bases. CDR1 LNHNV and CDR2 YYDKDF come from the germline V gene (reference sequence). CDR3 size: 19 residues. The CDR3 here is CATSRDRGGVKSGANVLTF. CDR3 coding DNA: TGTGCCACCAGCAGAGATCGTGGAGGGGTGAAGTCTGGGGCCAACGTCCTGACTTTC.

The rearrangement uses TRBV12-3 or TRBV12-4 and TRBJ2-1; 7 nucleotides line up with TRBD2. V lost 5 bases, J lost 13 bases, and 11 bases stayed unmatched. CDR3 length: 13 amino acids. CDR3 nucleotides: TGTGCCAGCAGTCCGGGGAGCGGGGTCCAACAGTTCTTC. It yields the protein CASSPGSGVQQFF.

This chain uses TRBV4-3 with TRBJ2-2; no clear D gene. Trimming removed 4 bases from V and 0 bases from J, with 6 bases in between. The CDR3 has 14 residues. Germline V CDR1 and CDR2: LGHNA, YSLEER. The CDR3 here is CASSPLSNTGELFF. Written as DNA, the CDR3 is TGCGCCAGCAGCCCATTATCGAACACCGGGGAGCTGTTTTTT.

This chain uses TRBV27 with TRBJ1-2; tentatively, D is TRBD1 (5 bases). Germline V gives CDR1 MNHEY, CDR2 SMNVEV (reference sequence). V lost 6 bases to trimming and J lost 4 bases, with 21 bases between them. CDR3 length: 16 residues. CDR3 region: CASSPGQGYSSYGYTF. CDR3 sequence (DNA): TGTGCCAGCAGCCCCGGCCAGGGTTATTCAAGCTATGGCTACACCTTC.

The chain has TRBV6-6 and TRBJ2-1; maybe TRBD1 (6 bases). From germline, CDR1 is MNHNY and CDR2 SVGAGI (reference sequence). The CDR3 is 15 residues long. V shed 6 bases and J shed 6 bases, with 18 bases lying between them. The CDR3 region has the DNA TGTGCCAGCAGCCACAGCCGGGACAACTCCAATGAGCAGTTCTTC. Translation: CASSHSRDNSNEQFF.

The chain combines TRBV20-1 with TRBJ2-7; the D is unclear. Germline CDR1 DFQATT, CDR2 SNEGSKA (reference sequence). This CDR3 has 12 amino acids. The V gene lost 5 bases and the J gene lost 2 bases, with 10 bases spanning the gap. The CDR3 spells CSASASPYEQYF. CDR3 sequence (DNA): TGCAGTGCTTCGGCTTCCCCCTACGAGCAGTACTTC.

The rearrangement uses TRBV7-9 and TRBJ2-5, with 12 bases fitting TRBD2. CDR3 length equals 15 residues. V dropped 8 bases and J dropped 2; count of bases not matched to a gene: 6. Per germline, CDR1 SEHNR and CDR2 FQNEAQ (reference sequence). The CDR3 DNA follows: TGTGCCAGCGCCGGGGGGACTAGCGGGCAAGAGACCCAGTACTTC. Its translation: CASAGGTSGQETQYF.

The gene calls are TRBV28 and TRBJ2-7, with D possibly being TRBD1 (6 bases). CDR3 length: 12 amino acids. CDR1 MDHEN and CDR2 SYDVKM come from the germline V gene. The ends were cut back, 6 bases at V and 4 bases at J, with 10 bases in the middle. In DNA form, the CDR3 reads TGTGCCAGCAGCTTGACAGGATACGAGCAGTACTTC. Protein sequence: CASSLTGYEQYF.

V usage is TRBV12-3 or TRBV12-4 and J usage is TRBJ2-3, with D uncertain. The ends were cut back, 3 bases at V and 4 bases at J, with 8 bases in the middle. The CDR3 has 13 amino acids. CDR3: CASSLGTPDTQYF. In DNA, the CDR3 is TGTGCCAGCAGTTTGGGTACGCCAGATACGCAGTATTTT.

This rearrangement joins TRBV12-3 or TRBV12-4 to TRBJ1-5; D is uncertain. The CDR3 has 14 residues. V lost 0 bases, J lost 7 bases, and 10 bases lay in between. CDR3 bases: TGTGCCAGCAGTTTAGCAGGGCCCGGGCAGCCCCAGCATTTT. As protein: CASSLAGPGQPQHF.

V is TRBV5-4 and J is TRBJ2-7; D may correspond to TRBD1 or TRBD2 (6 bases each). V was trimmed by 7 bases and J by 2 bases, leaving 13 bases between them. This CDR3 contains 13 residues. Germline assignment: CDR1 SGHNT and CDR2 YYREEE (reference sequence). The CDR3 region has the DNA TGTGCCAGCGGGAGGTGGGGGCCCTACGAGCAGTACTTC. This codes for CASGRWGPYEQYF. The complete variable domain, with remaining parts taken from reference TRBV5-4 and TRBJ2-7, reads ETGVTQSPTHLIKTRGQQVTLRCSSQSGHNTVSWYQQALGQGPQFIFQYYREEENGRGNFPPRFSGLQFPNYSSELNVNALELDDSALYLCASGRWGPYEQYFGPGTRLTVT.

This chain joins TRBV6-2 or TRBV6-3 and TRBJ2-7; TRBD1 is a possible D gene (5 bases). Trimming removed 0 bases from V and 3 bases from J, with 12 bases in between. CDR3 length: 15 amino acids. Germline values: CDR1 MNHEY, CDR2 SVGEGT. CDR3 in DNA: TGTGCCAGCAGTTACTCGAACAGGCTCCGCTACGAGCAGTACTTC. It codes for CASSYSNRLRYEQYF.

V gene TRBV20-1 combines with J gene TRBJ2-5, with 9 bases that match TRBD1. This CDR3 spans 13 amino acids. V shed 6 bases and J 4 bases; nucleotides not matched to a gene: 6. Germline V gives CDR1 DFQATT, CDR2 SNEGSKA (reference sequence). CDR3 loop: CSAPGQGTETQYF. The CDR3 nucleotides are TGCAGTGCGCCGGGACAGGGTACAGAGACCCAGTACTTC.

J is TRBJ2-5 and V is TRBV12-3 or TRBV12-4, with D maybe TRBD1 (6 bases). This CDR3 comprises 13 residues. Trimming stripped 5 bases from V and 1 base from J, with 8 bases between. CDR3 coding DNA: TGTGCCAGCAGTCCAGGGGCCCAAGAGACCCAGTACTTC. It specifies CASSPGAQETQYF.

The chain recombines TRBV6-2 or TRBV6-3 with TRBJ2-1, with TRBD2 matching 8 bases. J gave up 2 bases and V 6 bases, and 9 bases lay outside the gene matches. The CDR3 has 16 amino acids. Germline CDR1 reads MNHEY; CDR2 reads SVGEGT. The CDR3 loop is CASRPQSGGAYNEQFF. CDR3 nucleotide sequence: TGTGCCAGCAGACCCCAAAGCGGGGGCGCCTACAATGAGCAGTTCTTC.

The genes are TRBV11-2 and TRBJ2-1; weak D call: TRBD1 (5 bases). The V end lost 7 bases, the J end lost 3 bases, and 16 bases lay between the germline ends. CDR1 and CDR2 from the germline V gene are SGHAT and FQNNGV. The CDR3 has 15 residues. The CDR3 bases are TGTGCCAGCATTCGGAGAAGGGGAATCTACAATGAGCAGTTCTTC. Its translation is CASIRRRGIYNEQFF.

The chain is built from TRBV7-9 and TRBJ2-7; D unresolved. The germline V gene has CDR1 SEHNR and CDR2 FQNEAQ (reference sequence). The CDR3 runs 13 residues. V lost 3 bases and J 2 bases, leaving 8 bases between the germline ends. The DNA for the CDR3 is TGTGCCAGCAGCTTTGCAAACCCCTACGAGCAGTACTTC. This encodes CASSFANPYEQYF.

The CDR3 region has the DNA TGTGCCAGCAGCTCCCGGCCAGGGAGGACCTACAATGAGCAGTTCTTC. Amino acid sequence: CASSSRPGRTYNEQFF. J is TRBJ2-1 and V is TRBV11-2; possible D gene TRBD2, 6 bases. Trimming left V 4 bases short and J 2 bases short, with 15 bases between. The CDR3 extends over 16 amino acids. Germline V gene data show CDR1 as SGHAT and CDR2 as FQNNGV.